This TCR beta chain came from a study of CD8 T cells in ankylosing spondylitis. Study-wide points: As for the disease-linked clones, they showed a CD8+ phenotype and occurred at relatively low frequencies in peripheral blood. Characteristic, it appeared, of ankylosing spondylitis blood was a TCR beta motif of about eight highly homologous variants. Clones tied to disease were said to be significantly enriched in matched ankylosing spondylitis synovial fluid.

Concerning this clonotype: What it binds is unknown.

Construction of TCR beta libraries was performed using quantitative 5'-RACE with molecular barcodes. TCRdb reprocessed the 5' RACE reads with MiXCR, giving one entry per CDR3 protein. The data hold roughly 670,000 distinct CDR3 sequences, with under 20% observed a single time. The germline CDR1 and CDR2 sequences are SNHLY and FYNNEI. This CDR3 is 13 amino acids long. V was cut by 6 bases and J by 4 bases, with 12 bases left in between. The specimen sequenced was blood, either unsorted or a sorted T cell fraction (not recorded which). This clonotype was obtained from a male donor with ankylosing spondylitis. J is TRBJ1-2 and V is TRBV2; D may be TRBD1 (6 bases). CDR3 protein: CASRGGQTYGYTF. Here the CDR3 DNA reads TGTGCCAGCAGAGGCGGACAGACCTATGGCTACACCTTC.